This T cell receptor (beta chain) was recorded in a study of T cell repertoires in cytomegalovirus infection. Study-level information: Public TCR beta signatures indicated both CMV infection and matching HLA type.

Notes on the study in general: Dominating the ex vivo response were HLA-C-restricted CMV-specific TCR beta clonotypes. The cumulative frequency of public TCR beta families identified carriers of CMV plus the relevant HLA.

In this sample, this clonotype turned up many times. The antigen is unknown. TCRdb processed the reads anew with MiXCR; each CDR3 protein has one entry. In the table there are about 250,000 distinct CDR3 sequences, around 6.4% of which are singletons. The CDR3 loop spans 14 amino acids. The germline gives CDR1 SGHTA, CDR2 FQGNSA. V gave up 3 bases and J gave up 3 bases, with 12 bases separating them. The sequence came from a human donor in good health (CMV status not recorded). Some clones in this sample may be carry-over from other donors' samples. The chain links TRBV7-2 to TRBJ2-7, with a possible D match to TRBD1 (6 bases). Sequencing used PBMCs. The CDR3 sequence: CASSLDSAIYEQYF. CDR3 nucleotides: TGTGCCAGCAGCTTGGACAGTGCAATCTACGAGCAGTACTTC.